A single sample gave rise to the 12 T cell receptor beta chains below, sequenced in a study of cytomegalovirus exposure and HLA in healthy donors. The PCR ran on 60 Vbeta and 13 Jbeta primers. The repertoire was sequenced with immunoSEQ multiplex PCR; TCRdb's copy has only in-frame clones and lacks some. The repertoire includes 150,000 to 200,000 clones, roughly 75% of them detected once, and roughly 2% sits in the top ten. The sample taken for sequencing was PBMCs. These receptors came from a woman under 40 in good health and CMV-seronegative.

V usage is TRBV10-1 and J usage is TRBJ1-1; no clear D. The CDR3 is made up of 14 amino acids. The germline gives CDR1 WNHNN, CDR2 SYGVQD (reference sequence). V dropped 0 bases and J dropped 1 base, with 6 bases sitting between them. The CDR3 loop reads CASSESRGNTEAFF. The CDR3 region has the DNA TGCGCCAGCAGTGAGTCGAGAGGGAACACTGAAGCTTTCTTT.

The genes are TRBV7-9 and TRBJ1-1; D is unresolved. V was pared by 3 bases and J by 4 bases, with 9 bases between. The CDR3 extends over 13 amino acids. Germline lookup yields CDR1 SEHNR and CDR2 FQNEAQ (reference sequence). CDR3: CASSFSGSTEAFF. The CDR3 DNA sequence: TGTGCCAGCAGCTTTTCGGGATCCACTGAAGCTTTCTTT.

The chain recombines TRBV19 with TRBJ2-7; 7 bases line up with TRBD1. The germline V gene encodes CDR1 LNHDA and CDR2 SQIVND (reference sequence). V lost 5 bases to trimming and J lost 2 bases; unmatched junction nucleotides: 9. There are 15 residues in the CDR3. The CDR3 loop reads CASSALSGGTYEQYF. Here the CDR3 DNA reads TGTGCCAGTAGTGCCTTATCAGGGGGTACCTACGAGCAGTACTTC.

The chain combines TRBV7-2 with TRBJ2-3; weak D call: TRBD1 (6 bases). Deletions cut 4 bases from V and 15 bases from J, with 20 bases between. The length of the CDR3 is 13 residues. Germline V CDR1 and CDR2: SGHTA, FQGNSA. This CDR3 is CASSSSDRSNFYF. CDR3 sequence (DNA): TGTGCCAGCAGCTCCTCTGACAGGTCAAACTTCTATTTT.

The chain employs TRBV11-2 and TRBJ1-6, with D unresolved. The germline V gene encodes CDR1 SGHAT and CDR2 FQNNGV. This CDR3 contains 14 residues. The V end lost 5 bases, the J end lost 7 bases, and 12 bases lay between the germline ends. CDR3 region: CASSISLANSPLHF. In DNA, the CDR3 is TGTGCCAGCAGCATCAGCCTAGCGAATTCACCCCTCCACTTT.

The table lists this clone with a count of one. The chain joins TRBV7-9 to TRBJ2-7; possibly TRBD1 for D (7 bases). Germline assignment: CDR1 SEHNR and CDR2 FQNEAQ (reference sequence). This CDR3 comprises 19 residues. V was cut by 1 base and J by 6 bases, with 28 bases left in between. This chain's CDR3 is CASSLGTGVGQGGEGEQYF. DNA for the CDR3: TGTGCCAGCAGCTTAGGTACCGGGGTGGGGCAGGGGGGAGAGGGCGAGCAGTACTTC.

The chain carries TRBV11-2 and TRBJ1-1, with D unclear. The CDR3 is made up of 13 amino acids. The germline V gene has CDR1 SGHAT and CDR2 FQNNGV. The V and J ends lost 4 bases and 8 bases respectively, with 14 bases between them. The CDR3 sequence is CASSSHLRAEAFF. DNA for the CDR3: TGTGCCAGCAGCTCTCACTTGAGAGCCGAAGCTTTCTTT.

This clone was seen once. The V and J genes are TRBV7-2 and TRBJ2-6; D is unresolved. Trimming pared 1 base from V and 13 bases from J, leaving 14 bases between. CDR3 length: 14 residues. From germline, CDR1 is SGHTA and CDR2 FQGNSA. The CDR3 here is CASSLVGGPIVLTF. CDR3 nucleotide sequence: TGTGCCAGCAGCTTAGTCGGTGGTCCGATTGTCCTGACTTTC.

The rearrangement links TRBV5-8 to TRBJ1-2; D is ambiguous. The CDR3 length is 14 residues. In germline, CDR1 is SGHTS, CDR2 YDEGEE. V was shortened by 0 bases and J by 1 base, with 7 bases between the two germline ends. The CDR3 sequence is CASSLGTDNYGYTF. Written as DNA, the CDR3 is TGTGCCAGCAGCTTGGGTACAGATAACTATGGCTACACCTTC.

This clone occurred once. V gene TRBV5-8 combines with J gene TRBJ1-4; TRBD1 matches at 8 bases. The CDR3 is 15 amino acids. The germline V gene has CDR1 SGHTS and CDR2 YDEGEE. V lost 3 bases, J lost 8 bases, and 9 bases stayed unmatched. The chain's CDR3 is CASSSGQGGVEKLFF. CDR3 coding DNA: TGTGCCAGCAGCTCAGGACAGGGAGGTGTCGAAAAACTGTTTTTT.

V gene TRBV14 combines with J gene TRBJ1-6; D not resolved. From germline, CDR1 is SGHDN and CDR2 FVKESK. V lost 1 base, J lost 8 bases, and 9 bases lay in between. This CDR3 is 14 amino acids long. DNA of the CDR3: TGTGCCAGCAGCCAAGTTCTGCTATATTCACCCCTCCACTTT. As protein: CASSQVLLYSPLHF.

J is TRBJ2-7 and V is TRBV6-5; D possibly corresponds to TRBD1 (5 bases). This CDR3 region has 14 residues. Trimming removed 6 bases at V and 0 bases at J, with 12 bases between. CDR1 is MNHEY and CDR2 is SVGAGI in the germline V gene. The CDR3 DNA follows: TGTGCCAGCAGAGCGACAGCCAGCTCCTACGAGCAGTACTTC. It yields the protein CASRATASSYEQYF.